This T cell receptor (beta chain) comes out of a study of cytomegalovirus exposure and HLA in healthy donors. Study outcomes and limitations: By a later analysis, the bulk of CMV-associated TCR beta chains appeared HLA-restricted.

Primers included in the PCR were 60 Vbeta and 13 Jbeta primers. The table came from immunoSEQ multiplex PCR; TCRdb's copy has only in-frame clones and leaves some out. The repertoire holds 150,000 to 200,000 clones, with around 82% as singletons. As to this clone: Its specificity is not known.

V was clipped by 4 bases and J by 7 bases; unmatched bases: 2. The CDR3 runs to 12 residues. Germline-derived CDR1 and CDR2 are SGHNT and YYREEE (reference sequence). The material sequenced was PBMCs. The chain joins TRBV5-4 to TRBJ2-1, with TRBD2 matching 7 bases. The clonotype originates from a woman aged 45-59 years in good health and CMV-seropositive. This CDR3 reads CASSRGGNEQFF. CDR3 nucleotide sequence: TGTGCCAGCAGCAGGGGAGGGAATGAGCAGTTCTTC.